These T cell receptor beta chains were read from a single sample in a study of OX40 agonist ivuxolimab in advanced cancers. Sequencing used immunoSEQ multiplex PCR; TCRdb keeps in-frame clones, though not all of them. Of roughly 48,000 clones listed, about 81% were seen once; the top ten hold 1% to 1.3%. The material sequenced was CD4+ or CD8+ T cells sorted from blood, taken in a trial of the OX40 agonist ivuxolimab. These receptors came from an adult with an advanced solid tumor such as melanoma, head and neck, liver or kidney cancer. CDR3s include the opening cysteine and the closing phenylalanine or tryptophan. A D gene is named only where the DNA matches it firmly. Size tells how often a clone was seen (once, few, many) or the class of an expanded clone, and some rows leave it out.

size: once; J: TRBJ1-2; D: .; V: TRBV7-2; DNA: TGTGCCAGCAGCTTAGTTAACTATGGCTACACCTTC; CDR3: CASSLVNYGYTF
size: .; J: TRBJ2-1; D: TRBD2; V: TRBV5-8; DNA: TGTGCCAGCAGTTCAGGACTAGTCGGGGTCGGCAATGAGCAGTTCTTC; CDR3: CASSSGLVGVGNEQFF
size: .; J: TRBJ2-7; D: TRBD1; V: TRBV19; DNA: TGTGCCAGTAGTAAAAAGGGACAGGGGGCTAGCGGGACGCATTACGAGCAGTACTTC; CDR3: CASSKKGQGASGTHYEQYF
size: .; J: TRBJ2-2; D: .; V: TRBV28; DNA: TGTGCCAGCGGCCCCCCGGGGGCTCCCGGGGAGCTGTTTTTT; CDR3: CASGPPGAPGELFF
size: .; J: TRBJ2-7; D: .; V: TRBV4-3; DNA: TGCGCCAGCAGCCATGACTACCGCTCCTACGAGCAGTACTTC; CDR3: CASSHDYRSYEQYF
size: once; J: TRBJ2-4; D: TRBD1; V: TRBV5-4; DNA: TGTGCCAGCAGCCGGACAGGGGGCGATTTTCAGTACTTC; CDR3: CASSRTGGDFQYF
size: .; J: TRBJ2-2; D: .; V: TRBV7-9; DNA: TGTGCCAGCAGCGGCCGGACACTTAACACCGGGGAGCTGTTTTTT; CDR3: CASSGRTLNTGELFF
size: once; J: TRBJ2-2; D: .; V: TRBV5-4; DNA: TGTGCCAGCAGCCGCGTCCCAGGGCGAGGGACGGACACCGGGGAGCTGTTTTTT; CDR3: CASSRVPGRGTDTGELFF
size: .; J: TRBJ1-1; D: .; V: TRBV7-8; DNA: TGTGCCAGCAGACCCCCGGGACTCCTAAAGAAGGGGACTGAAGCTTTCTTT; CDR3: CASRPPGLLKKGTEAFF
size: .; J: TRBJ1-2; D: .; V: TRBV15; DNA: TGTGCCACCAGCAGAGAGGACTATGGCTACACCTTC; CDR3: CATSREDYGYTF
size: .; J: TRBJ2-7; D: TRBD1; V: TRBV5-1; DNA: TGCGCCAGCAGCTACCAGGGGGAGATAACGATGGAGCAGTACTTC; CDR3: CASSYQGEITMEQYF
size: few; J: TRBJ2-3; D: .; V: TRBV11-2; DNA: TGTGCCAGCAGCTTAGACAGGGGGGTGTCAGATACGCAGTATTTT; CDR3: CASSLDRGVSDTQYF
size: .; J: TRBJ2-2; D: .; V: TRBV9; DNA: TGTGCCAGCGTGCGAGTCGGGGAGCTGTTTTTT; CDR3: CASVRVGELFF
size: .; J: TRBJ1-5; D: TRBD1; V: TRBV5-1; DNA: TGCGCCAGCAGCTTATCCGGGACAGGGGATCAGCCCCAGCATTTT; CDR3: CASSLSGTGDQPQHF
size: once; J: TRBJ1-1; D: .; V: TRBV5-4; DNA: TGTGCCAGCAGCTTGGGACAGGCCCTTGAAGCTTTCTTT; CDR3: CASSLGQALEAFF
size: few; J: TRBJ1-4; D: .; V: TRBV6-5; DNA: TGTGCCAGCAGCGACAGATCAGGGTGGGCTGAAAAACTGTTTTTT; CDR3: CASSDRSGWAEKLFF
size: .; J: TRBJ2-1; D: TRBD2; V: TRBV19; DNA: TGTGCCAGTAGTATATTTGCGGGAGGAGATGAGCAGTTCTTC; CDR3: CASSIFAGGDEQFF
size: .; J: TRBJ2-5; D: .; V: TRBV20-1; DNA: TGCAGTGCTGGGACTCCAGAGACCCAGTACTTC; CDR3: CSAGTPETQYF
size: .; J: TRBJ1-3; D: .; V: TRBV6-5; DNA: TGTGCCAGCAGTTATACCATACAGGGCTCTGGAAACACCATATATTTT; CDR3: CASSYTIQGSGNTIYF
size: few; J: TRBJ2-3; D: .; V: TRBV2; DNA: TGTGCCAGCAGTGCCGGGAGCCATAGCACAGATACGCAGTATTTT; CDR3: CASSAGSHSTDTQYF
size: .; J: TRBJ2-1; D: TRBD2; V: TRBV5-1; DNA: TGCGCCAGCAGCCCCCTAGCGGGACTAGCGCGAAACGAGCAGTTCTTC; CDR3: CASSPLAGLARNEQFF
size: .; J: TRBJ2-1; D: .; V: TRBV11-2; DNA: TGTGCCAGCAGGGGGTTAGGAACGGGTGAGCAGTTCTTC; CDR3: CASRGLGTGEQFF
size: .; J: TRBJ2-1; D: .; V: TRBV5-1; DNA: TGCGCCAGCAGCTTTGCTGGAGTCCATGAGCAGTTCTTC; CDR3: CASSFAGVHEQFF
size: .; J: TRBJ2-7; D: .; V: TRBV30; DNA: TGTGCCTGGAGTGGACCGGGACAACGCTACGAGCAGTACTTC; CDR3: CAWSGPGQRYEQYF
size: .; J: TRBJ2-1; D: .; V: TRBV6-4; DNA: TGTGCCAGCAGTGGCTCTAGTCAGAGCTCCTACAATGAGCAGTTCTTC; CDR3: CASSGSSQSSYNEQFF
size: .; J: TRBJ2-1; D: .; V: TRBV7-2; DNA: TGTGCCAGCAGCTCAGACAGGCGCGATGAGCAGTTCTTC; CDR3: CASSSDRRDEQFF
size: .; J: TRBJ2-1; D: TRBD2; V: TRBV9; DNA: TGTGCCAGCAGCGAACGACTAGCGGGAGGGAGGAATGAGCAGTTCTTC; CDR3: CASSERLAGGRNEQFF
size: .; J: TRBJ1-5; D: TRBD1; V: TRBV27; DNA: TGTGCCAGCAGAAAACAGGGGCCAGGGCCCCAGCATTTT; CDR3: CASRKQGPGPQHF